Presented here are 9 T cell receptor beta chains from one specimen sequenced in a study of metastatic and nonmetastatic thyroid tumors. Thyroid surgery took place with no prior treatment in any patient. TCRdb re-called the PCR reads via MiXCR. The repertoire holds about 16,000 clones, with about 30% as singletons. The specimen sequenced was tumor tissue. These receptors were collected from a male donor with papillary thyroid cancer or a benign thyroid nodule (not recorded which). Some clones in this sample may be carry-over from other donors' samples.

The chain joins TRBV2 to TRBJ1-3, with 10 nucleotides matching TRBD1. This CDR3 is 14 amino acids long. CDR1 and CDR2 from the germline V gene are SNHLY and FYNNEI. Trimming removed 6 bases from V and 1 base from J; junction bases left unmatched: 0. CDR3 DNA sequence: TGTGCCAGCAGGGACAGGGGGTCTGGAAACACCATATATTTT. Its protein product is CASRDRGSGNTIYF.

This clone is medium-sized in the sample. The chain couples TRBV11-2 to TRBJ2-2, with D possibly matching TRBD2 (6 bases). Trimming shortened V by 5 bases and J by 3 bases, and 16 bases separated the two germline ends. The CDR3 runs 16 residues. CDR1 SGHAT and CDR2 FQNNGV come from the germline V gene. The CDR3 region is CASSPLSGVDTGELFF. CDR3 sequence (DNA): TGTGCCAGCAGCCCCCTTTCGGGAGTAGACACCGGGGAGCTGTTTTTT.

This clone was detected only a few times. The V call is TRBV28, the J call TRBJ2-1; the match to TRBD1 covers 9 bases. This CDR3 contains 15 residues. Germline-derived CDR1 and CDR2 are MDHEN and SYDVKM. The V segment lost 5 bases and the J segment 5 bases; nucleotides outside the gene matches: 7. The CDR3 is CASSRQGVKHNEQFF. CDR3 DNA: TGTGCCAGCAGTCGACAGGGGGTGAAACACAATGAGCAGTTCTTC.

This clone was found a few times. This chain joins TRBV9 and TRBJ2-1; D gene unclear. Trimming cost V 0 bases and J 7 bases, with 5 bases left between them. CDR1 and CDR2 from the germline V gene are SGDLS and YYNGEE. The CDR3 runs to 12 residues. The CDR3 is CASSVDENEQFF. The CDR3 DNA follows: TGTGCCAGCAGCGTAGATGAGAATGAGCAGTTCTTC.

The sample holds many counts of this clone. This chain uses TRBV10-3 with TRBJ2-3; tentatively, D is TRBD2 (7 bases). CDR3 size: 13 residues. V was shortened by 7 bases and J by 3 bases, with 11 bases between the two germline ends. Germline CDR1 ENHRY, CDR2 SYGVKD. CDR3 residues: CAINGGRTDTQYF. In DNA, the CDR3 is TGTGCCATCAACGGGGGGCGAACAGATACGCAGTATTTT.

This clone was detected ten times or more. This rearrangement joins TRBV12-5 to TRBJ2-5, with D tentatively TRBD1 (5 bases). V was clipped by 7 bases and J by 12 bases, with 15 bases between them. Germline assignment: CDR1 LGHNT and CDR2 FRNRAP. The CDR3 is 11 residues long. Written as DNA, the CDR3 is TGTGCTAGTGCCACGAAGGGGCCCAAGTACTTC. Translation gives CASATKGPKYF.

CDR3 sequence reads: CASSQTGEQYF. The CDR3 nucleotides read TGTGCCAGCAGCCAGACTGGCGAGCAGTACTTC. The rearrangement links TRBV11-3 to TRBJ2-7; no reliable D call. This CDR3 has 11 amino acids. Germline V gene lookup returns CDR1 SGHNT and CDR2 YENEEA. V lost 5 bases and J lost 6, with 8 bases in between.

The J gene is TRBJ2-5, the V gene TRBV6-1; perhaps TRBD1 as D (5 bases). Between the trimmed V and J ends, which lost 1 base and 2 bases, there was a span of 8 bases. The CDR3 runs to 14 residues. Germline CDR1 is MNHNS and CDR2 is SASEGT. This CDR3 reads CASSEGGGQETQYF. CDR3 bases: TGTGCCAGCAGTGAAGGGGGCGGTCAAGAGACCCAGTACTTC.

At least ten counts were recorded for this clone. The chain combines TRBV6-1 with TRBJ1-1, with 8 bases identical to TRBD1. Trimming at V came to 4 bases and at J to 5 bases, leaving 6 bases not matched to a gene. The CDR3 loop spans 14 amino acids. Germline V gene data show CDR1 as MNHNS and CDR2 as SASEGT. The CDR3 protein is CASSGRGQGTEAFF. The CDR3 coding sequence is TGTGCCAGCAGTGGCAGGGGGCAGGGAACTGAAGCTTTCTTT.